The clone carrying this T cell receptor beta chain occurred a few times. Its target is not known. Sequencing targeted expressed TCRB transcripts, as all isolated RNA had been reverse transcribed. Sequencing was performed with immunoSEQ multiplex PCR; in TCRdb, only in-frame clones are kept and a portion is missing. The table shows over 200,000 clones, with about a tenth occurring only once. This sample stems from a study of beta chain features in type 1 diabetes. Regarding the study as a whole: Shorter TCRB CDR3s, moderately but significantly so, were found in Type 1 diabetes patients in all four CD4+ subsets. A greater similarity of naive, central memory and Treg TCRB repertoires was seen among patients than among healthy donors. For patients and controls alike, PCR might favor shorter templates to the same degree.

CDR1 and CDR2 from the germline V gene are KGHSH and LQKENI. With V trimmed by 4 bases and J by 3 bases, 6 bases remained unmatched. The CDR3 has 16 amino acids. The chain couples TRBV18 to TRBJ2-1; 10 bases agree with TRBD1. The sequenced sample was naive CD4+ T cells from blood. The source is a man aged 30 to 39 with type 1 diabetes. This CDR3 reads CASSRKDRGFYNEQFF. The CDR3, as DNA: TGTGCCAGCTCACGAAAGGACAGGGGGTTCTACAATGAGCAGTTCTTC.